This TCR beta chain was identified during a study of T cells in Graves' hyperthyroidism and ophthalmopathy. V was shortened by 11 bases and J by 7 bases, with 15 bases between the two germline ends. Germline loops: CDR1 MDHEN, CDR2 SYDVKM. The CDR3 length is 12 residues. This clonotype was picked up many times. Its specificity is unknown. Overall study findings and caveats: Expanded thyroid clonotypes (above 0.001) were mostly also found in blood. By a 13 V-J model, ophthalmopathy was set apart from stable hyperthyroidism.

PBMCs were collected from an approximately 9.3 ml volume of fresh peripheral blood. Researchers amplified the TCR beta CDR3 regions from RNA transcripts. The HTBI set primed first-round TCR CDR3 RT-PCR. TCRdb used MiXCR to reprocess the multiplex PCR reads, holding one entry per CDR3 protein. The sample has some 510,000 distinct CDR3 sequences, less than 25% seen once. The chain has TRBV28 and TRBJ1-5, with no clear D. The TCR sequence derives from a man between 18 and 29 years old with Graves' hyperthyroidism. Sequencing input: blood. The CDR3 loop reads CASAADGQPQHF. The CDR3 DNA reads as TGTGCCTCAGCAGCCGATGGGCAGCCCCAGCATTTT.